The 10 T cell receptor beta chains below all came from one sample that was sequenced in a study of T cells in women clearing cervical HPV infection. Here immunoSEQ multiplex PCR was the method, and the copy in TCRdb shows in-frame clones only, minus some. This listing includes 25,000 to 30,000 clones. Sequencing was performed on blood buffy coat. These receptors all stem from a woman aged 18 to 69 with a cervical HPV16 infection that either progressed to CIN3+ or cleared (not recorded which).

Turning to this clone: The read terminates 3 residues before the CDR3 end, so the remaining end is supplied by the germline J gene. V and J are TRBV4-2 and TRBJ2-5, with a possible D match to TRBD2 (5 bases). V gave up 3 bases and J gave up 5 bases, with 10 bases separating them. The CDR3 spans 13 residues. From germline, CDR1 is LGHNA and CDR2 YNFKEQ. The covered CDR3 bases are TGTGCCAGCAGCCAGGTCCGGGGTGAGACC. Translating it yields CASSQVRGET. The CDR3 reads in full as CASSQVRGETQYF.

Points on this clone: The read ends 3 residues early relative to the CDR3; the germline J gene fills the gap. The chain is built from TRBV7-3 and TRBJ1-1; a possible D gene is TRBD1 (5 bases). Trimming shortened V by 3 bases and J by 5 bases, and 13 bases separated the two germline ends. Germline CDR1 is SGHTA and CDR2 is FQGTGA. CDR3 length: 14 residues. CDR3 sequence: CASSFQGAGTEAFF. Partial CDR3 DNA: TGTGCCAGCAGCTTCCAAGGGGCCGGGACTGAA.

As to this clone: Read data end 3 residues before the CDR3 end; the end is taken from the germline J gene. The rearrangement joins TRBV7-2 to TRBJ2-2, with D tentatively TRBD2 (7 bases). The CDR3 totals 15 residues. Germline CDR1 is SGHTA and CDR2 is FQGNSA. The CDR3 here is CASSLNQGTNEKLFF. CDR3 bases read: TGTGCCAGCAGCTTGAACCAGGGGACTAATGAAAAG. Filled out from reference TRBV7-2 and TRBJ2-2, the complete variable domain reads GAGVSQSPSNKVTEKGKDVELRCDPISGHTALYWYRQSLGQGLEFLIYFQGNSAPDKSGLPSDRFSAERTGGSVSTLTIQRTQQEDSAVYLCASSLNQGTNEKLFFGEGSRLTVL.

Incomplete CDR3 DNA: TGTGCCAGCCCTCGACCGAGGCAGGGGGCAGGT. Amino acid sequence: CASPRPRQGAG. The whole CDR3 protein reads CASPRPRQGAGAFF. V gene TRBV7-9 combines with J gene TRBJ1-1, with 8 bases that match TRBD1. The CDR3 end falls 3 residues outside the read, so it is completed with the germline J gene. Germline-derived CDR1 and CDR2 are SEHNR and FQNEAQ (reference sequence). The CDR3 has 14 amino acids.

Regarding this clone: Coverage ceases 3 residues before the CDR3 finishes, and the germline J gene fills in the end. V gene TRBV20-1 combines with J gene TRBJ2-2; TRBD1 matches at 7 bases. CDR1 DFQATT and CDR2 SNEGSKA come from the germline V gene (reference sequence). This CDR3 spans 13 amino acids. The CDR3 reads CSARTGAGEKLFF. The DNA read from the CDR3 is TGCAGTGCCCGAACAGGGGCCGGAGAAAAG.

For this clone: The CDR3 extends 3 residues past the end of the read, so its final part is completed from the germline J gene. The chain recombines TRBV20-1 with TRBJ2-1; the match to TRBD2 covers 7 bases. The ends lost 0 bases at V and 4 bases at J; junction bases unmatched: 9. The germline CDR1 and CDR2 sequences are DFQATT and SNEGSKA (reference sequence). This CDR3 comprises 16 residues. The CDR3 sequence: CSARDYGGRKYNEQFF. CDR3 bases read: TGCAGTGCTAGAGATTATGGCGGGAGAAAATACAATGAG.

A word on this clone: The read halts 3 residues ahead of the CDR3 end, with the missing end drawn from the germline J gene. The V gene is TRBV10-3, the J gene TRBJ1-5, with 8 bases identical to TRBD1. The CDR3 consists of 14 residues. Germline CDR1 and CDR2: ENHRY and SYGVKD. J was trimmed by 3 bases and V by 6 bases; bases with no gene match: 4. The CDR3 protein is CAIRPGQDNQPQHF. Incomplete CDR3 DNA: TGTGCCATCAGGCCGGGACAGGACAATCAGCCC.

This clone is medium-sized (0.01 to 0.1%) by frequency. Read coverage stops 3 residues before the CDR3 terminus; the germline J gene supplies the remainder. The genes are TRBV20-1 and TRBJ2-2; D is undetermined. V gave up 1 base and J gave up 5 bases, with 11 bases separating them. This CDR3 is built from 14 residues. CDR1 is DFQATT, CDR2 SNEGSKA, per germline (reference sequence). Incomplete CDR3 DNA: TGCAGTGCTAGAGGTGCCAGAGAAACCGGGGAG. Its protein product is CSARGARETGE. The complete CDR3 reads CSARGARETGELFF.

On this clone: The read ends 3 residues shy of where the CDR3 ends; the end is completed using the germline J gene. The rearrangement uses TRBV7-9 and TRBJ1-6; maybe TRBD1 (5 bases). The CDR3 runs 15 residues. The germline CDR1 and CDR2 sequences are SEHNR and FQNEAQ (reference sequence). V lost 2 bases and J 10 bases, leaving 15 bases between the germline ends. CDR3 DNA, as far as it was read: TGTGCCAGCAGCTTATTCCAGGGAGGAGGATCACCC. It encodes CASSLFQGGGSP. The complete CDR3 sequence is CASSLFQGGGSPLHF.

Remarks on this clone: Sequencing ends 3 residues short of the CDR3 end; the germline J gene provides the rest. The chain recombines TRBV11-2 with TRBJ1-4, with D perhaps TRBD1 (5 bases). The CDR3 is 15 amino acids. Germline CDR1 reads SGHAT; CDR2 reads FQNNGV. With 5 bases removed from V and 8 bases from J, the gap between germline ends came to 18 bases. The sequenced part of the CDR3 DNA is TGTGCCAGCAGCGACAGCGACACCTTCGGCGAAAAA. Amino acids: CASSDSDTFGEK. The full CDR3 is CASSDSDTFGEKLFF.